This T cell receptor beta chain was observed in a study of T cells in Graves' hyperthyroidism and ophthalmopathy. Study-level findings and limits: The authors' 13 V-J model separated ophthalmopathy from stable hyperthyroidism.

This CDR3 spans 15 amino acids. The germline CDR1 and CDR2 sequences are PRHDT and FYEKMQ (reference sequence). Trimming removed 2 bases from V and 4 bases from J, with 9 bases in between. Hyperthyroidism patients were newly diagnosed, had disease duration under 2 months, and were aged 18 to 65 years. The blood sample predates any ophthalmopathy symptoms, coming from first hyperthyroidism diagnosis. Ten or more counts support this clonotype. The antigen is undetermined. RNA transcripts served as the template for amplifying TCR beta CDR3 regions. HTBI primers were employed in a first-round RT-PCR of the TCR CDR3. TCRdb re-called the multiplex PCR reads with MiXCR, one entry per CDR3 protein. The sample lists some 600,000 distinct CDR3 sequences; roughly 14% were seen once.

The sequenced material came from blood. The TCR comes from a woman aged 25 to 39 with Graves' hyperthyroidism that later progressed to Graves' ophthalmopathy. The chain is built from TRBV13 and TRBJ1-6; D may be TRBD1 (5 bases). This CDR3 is CASSLSAGYNSPLHF. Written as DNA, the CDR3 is TGTGCCAGCAGCTTATCAGCAGGGTATAATTCACCCCTCCACTTT.